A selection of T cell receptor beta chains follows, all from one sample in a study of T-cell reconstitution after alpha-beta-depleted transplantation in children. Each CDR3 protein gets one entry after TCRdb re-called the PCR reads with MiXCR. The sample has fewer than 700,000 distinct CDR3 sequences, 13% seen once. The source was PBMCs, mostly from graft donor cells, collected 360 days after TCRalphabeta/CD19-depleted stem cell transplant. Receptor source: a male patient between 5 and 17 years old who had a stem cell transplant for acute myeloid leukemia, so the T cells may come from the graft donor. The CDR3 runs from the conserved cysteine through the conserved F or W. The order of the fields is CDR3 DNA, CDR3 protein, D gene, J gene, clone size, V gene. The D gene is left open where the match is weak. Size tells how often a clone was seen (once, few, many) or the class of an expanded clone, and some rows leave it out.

DNA: TGTGCCAGCAGCTTAACTATTAGCGGGAGGGCCACGGACTTC
CDR3: CASSLTISGRATDF
D: TRBD2
J: TRBJ2-7
size: few
V: TRBV11-2

DNA: TGTGCCAGCAGCTTAAGTCCGGGCACAGATACGCAGTATTTT
CDR3: CASSLSPGTDTQYF
D: -
J: TRBJ2-3
size: many
V: TRBV7-2

DNA: TGTGCCAGTAGTATAGATCGACGGACTAGCGGAACCAATGAGCAGTTCTTC
CDR3: CASSIDRRTSGTNEQFF
D: TRBD2
J: TRBJ2-1
size: few
V: TRBV19

DNA: TGCGCCAGCAGCCAAGATTTCGCCGGTATTAACTATGGCTACACCTTC
CDR3: CASSQDFAGINYGYTF
D: -
J: TRBJ1-2
size: few
V: TRBV4-3

DNA: TGTGCCAGCAGTTTCCGACAGACTGTTCGCAATGAGCAGTTCTTC
CDR3: CASSFRQTVRNEQFF
D: -
J: TRBJ2-1
size: -
V: TRBV6-5

DNA: TGTGCCAGTAGCCAGGGACTAGCGGGAGGGCCTTGGTACAATGAGCAGTTCTTC
CDR3: CASSQGLAGGPWYNEQFF
D: TRBD2
J: TRBJ2-1
size: -
V: TRBV19

DNA: TGTGCCAGCAGTGATGTAGGGTTCTCCGGGAGGCAGTATTTT
CDR3: CASSDVGFSGRQYF
D: -
J: TRBJ2-3
size: few
V: TRBV6-4

DNA: TGCAGCGTTGTTACCACGACAGGTCCTAACTTC
CDR3: CSVVTTTGPNF
D: -
J: TRBJ2-7
size: many
V: TRBV29-1

DNA: TGCAGTGCCCCGAGGGGACTCGGTGAGCAGTTCTTC
CDR3: CSAPRGLGEQFF
D: -
J: TRBJ2-1
size: -
V: TRBV20-1

DNA: TGTGCCAGCAGTTTCTGGAGGACAGGGGACAATGAGCAGTTCTTC
CDR3: CASSFWRTGDNEQFF
D: TRBD1
J: TRBJ2-1
size: many
V: TRBV12-3/TRBV12-4

DNA: TGCAGTGCTAGAGTGGGGGGGTCGGCCAAAAACATTCAGTACTTC
CDR3: CSARVGGSAKNIQYF
D: TRBD2
J: TRBJ2-4
size: few
V: TRBV20-1

DNA: TGCGCCAGCAGCCAAGATCGGGCCTCCTACGAGCAGTACTTC
CDR3: CASSQDRASYEQYF
D: -
J: TRBJ2-7
size: -
V: TRBV4-3

DNA: TGTGCCAGCAGCCAAGGGCATGAAGAGACCCAGTACTTC
CDR3: CASSQGHEETQYF
D: -
J: TRBJ2-5
size: few
V: TRBV14

DNA: TGCAGCGTTGAATGGGGAGGGTGGAAGGAAAAACTGTTTTTT
CDR3: CSVEWGGWKEKLFF
D: -
J: TRBJ1-4
size: many
V: TRBV29-1

DNA: TGTGCCAGCAGTTACCTGGGACTAGCGAGCTCCTACGAGCAGTACTTC
CDR3: CASSYLGLASSYEQYF
D: TRBD2
J: TRBJ2-7
size: many
V: TRBV6-2/TRBV6-3

DNA: TGTGCCAGCAGTGAATCTTATCACGGGAACGCCAATGAGCAGTTCTTC
CDR3: CASSESYHGNANEQFF
D: -
J: TRBJ2-1
size: -
V: TRBV25-1

DNA: TGTGCCAGCAGCCTTAAGTTCGCTGGAAACACCATATATTTT
CDR3: CASSLKFAGNTIYF
D: -
J: TRBJ1-3
size: few
V: TRBV7-2

DNA: TGCGCCAGCAGCTTCGGTGTCACCCGAACCTACGAGCAGTACTTC
CDR3: CASSFGVTRTYEQYF
D: -
J: TRBJ2-7
size: many
V: TRBV5-1

DNA: TGTGCCAGCAGCCCTCCCCTGGGGTTGGATACGCAGTATTTT
CDR3: CASSPPLGLDTQYF
D: -
J: TRBJ2-3
size: many
V: TRBV28

DNA: TGTGCCAGCACCTTGGGCTATGGCTACACCTTC
CDR3: CASTLGYGYTF
D: -
J: TRBJ1-2
size: many
V: TRBV12-3/TRBV12-4

DNA: TGTGCCAGCAGTCCCGGGGCACTCGGGCAAGAGACCCAGTACTTC
CDR3: CASSPGALGQETQYF
D: -
J: TRBJ2-5
size: -
V: TRBV6-1

DNA: TGTGCCACCAGTGATTTTGCTAGCGGGCTCACAGATACGCAGTATTTT
CDR3: CATSDFASGLTDTQYF
D: TRBD2
J: TRBJ2-3
size: few
V: TRBV24-1

DNA: TGTGCCATCAGTGACAGATCCTACGAGCAGTACTTC
CDR3: CAISDRSYEQYF
D: -
J: TRBJ2-7
size: many
V: TRBV10-3

DNA: TGCAGTGCTACTACTAGCGAACCTAGCACAGATACGCAGTATTTT
CDR3: CSATTSEPSTDTQYF
D: TRBD2
J: TRBJ2-3
size: few
V: TRBV20-1

DNA: TGTGCCAGCAGCAAAGGAGATCACAGGGGTCGGACCGGGGAGCTGTTTTTT
CDR3: CASSKGDHRGRTGELFF
D: -
J: TRBJ2-2
size: -
V: TRBV21-1

DNA: TGTGCCAGCAGTTTGCTACTAGCGGCCAACACCGGGGAGCTGTTTTTT
CDR3: CASSLLLAANTGELFF
D: TRBD2
J: TRBJ2-2
size: few
V: TRBV12-3/TRBV12-4

DNA: TGTGCCAGCTCACCACCGGGGCAGGTCTACGAGCAGTACTTC
CDR3: CASSPPGQVYEQYF
D: -
J: TRBJ2-7
size: few
V: TRBV18

DNA: TGTGCCACCAGCAGAGATCATCGGCAGGGGAACACTGAAGCTTTCTTT
CDR3: CATSRDHRQGNTEAFF
D: -
J: TRBJ1-1
size: many
V: TRBV15

DNA: TGTGCCAGCAGTTACCAGGGATCCCCGCATAATTCACCCCTCCACTTT
CDR3: CASSYQGSPHNSPLHF
D: -
J: TRBJ1-6
size: -
V: TRBV6-5

DNA: TGTGCCAGCAGTTACTCCGGACTTAAACAAGAGACCCAGTACTTC
CDR3: CASSYSGLKQETQYF
D: -
J: TRBJ2-5
size: -
V: TRBV6-5

DNA: TGTGCCTGGAGCCTGGGACTAGTCACCAATGAGCAGTTCTTC
CDR3: CAWSLGLVTNEQFF
D: TRBD2
J: TRBJ2-1
size: -
V: TRBV30

DNA: TGTGCCAGCAATTCCGGGACTTGGCTCTACGAGCAGTACTTC
CDR3: CASNSGTWLYEQYF
D: -
J: TRBJ2-7
size: -
V: TRBV2

DNA: TGTGCCAGCAGTCCCATGGGGACAGTCTCCTACAATGAGCAGTTCTTC
CDR3: CASSPMGTVSYNEQFF
D: TRBD1
J: TRBJ2-1
size: few
V: TRBV12-3/TRBV12-4

DNA: TGCAGTGCTAGAGCTTACAGGAACACCGGGGAGCTGTTTTTT
CDR3: CSARAYRNTGELFF
D: -
J: TRBJ2-2
size: few
V: TRBV20-1

DNA: TGTGCCAGCAGCTTCCAGATAGGGTCAGATACGCAGTATTTT
CDR3: CASSFQIGSDTQYF
D: -
J: TRBJ2-3
size: -
V: TRBV7-3

DNA: TGCGCCAGCAGTGAGGGTTACAATGAGCAGTTCTTC
CDR3: CASSEGYNEQFF
D: -
J: TRBJ2-1
size: -
V: TRBV10-2

DNA: TGCAGTGCTAGAGATCTCGGTAGGAGGACTAGCGGGAGGAACCAGGATACGCAGTATTTT
CDR3: CSARDLGRRTSGRNQDTQYF
D: TRBD2
J: TRBJ2-3
size: few
V: TRBV20-1

DNA: TGCAGTGCTAGAGATCCTCGGAGGACTAGCGGGTTAAGCTCCTACGAGCAGTACTTC
CDR3: CSARDPRRTSGLSSYEQYF
D: TRBD2
J: TRBJ2-7
size: -
V: TRBV20-1

DNA: TGCAGTGCTCCCTATCAGCGGGGCCCCCCTTTCGAGCAGTACTTC
CDR3: CSAPYQRGPPFEQYF
D: TRBD2
J: TRBJ2-7
size: many
V: TRBV20-1

DNA: TGTGCCAGCAGTCTCCCGGGGTCCGAGCAGTACTTC
CDR3: CASSLPGSEQYF
D: -
J: TRBJ2-7
size: many
V: TRBV5-6

DNA: TGTGCCAGCATCACACTCACCGGCCTCGGAACTTTCACCGGGGAGCTGTTTTTT
CDR3: CASITLTGLGTFTGELFF
D: -
J: TRBJ2-2
size: -
V: TRBV11-1

DNA: TGTGCCAGCAGCTTACAAAGCTTTGAAGAGCAGTTCTTC
CDR3: CASSLQSFEEQFF
D: -
J: TRBJ2-1
size: few
V: TRBV7-3